These 28 T cell receptor beta chains were all obtained from the same sample, sequenced in a study of blood T cells in healthy people across ages. The second PCR ran roughly 6 to 11 cycles with a sample-barcoded 5' primer and J-beta primers. One entry per CDR3 protein results from TCRdb running MiXCR on the 5' RACE reads. Of hundreds of thousands of distinct CDR3 sequences in the sample, 22% were seen once. Sequenced sample: blood. These receptor sequences come from a man between 65 and 80 years old in good health.

The chain couples TRBV20-1 to TRBJ1-1; 7 bases align to TRBD1. The CDR3 is made up of 13 amino acids. Germline CDR1 reads DFQATT; CDR2 reads SNEGSKA (reference sequence). Trimming removed 6 bases from V and 5 bases from J; junction bases left unmatched: 9. The CDR3 protein is CSAPDRVLTEAFF. The CDR3 DNA reads as TGCAGTGCACCCGACAGGGTGTTGACTGAAGCTTTCTTT.

This clonotype appeared many times. The gene calls are TRBV27 and TRBJ1-2; D is uncertain. The V gene's germline CDR1 is MNHEY and CDR2 SMNVEV (reference sequence). CDR3 length equals 14 residues. V was shortened by 5 bases and J by 9 bases, with 19 bases between the two germline ends. The CDR3 sequence: CASSPMSLGTSYTF. CDR3 sequence (DNA): TGTGCCAGCAGTCCCATGAGTCTGGGTACCAGCTACACCTTC.

The chain is built from TRBV20-1 and TRBJ2-1, with D perhaps TRBD1 (6 bases). Trimming shortened V by 4 bases and J by 1 base, and 11 bases separated the two germline ends. CDR3 length equals 14 residues. CDR1 is DFQATT and CDR2 is SNEGSKA in the germline V gene (reference sequence). CDR3 sequence: CSAKAGTSYNEQFF. DNA for the CDR3: TGCAGTGCTAAGGCCGGGACATCCTACAATGAGCAGTTCTTC.

This clonotype turned up a few times. The chain recombines TRBV20-1 with TRBJ1-4; TRBD1 agrees at 8 bases. CDR3 length equals 18 residues. Per the germline V gene, CDR1 is DFQATT and CDR2 is SNEGSKA (reference sequence). V dropped 0 bases and J dropped 8; count of bases not matched to a gene: 17. The CDR3 loop is CSARDFMSHPDRGEKLFF. Written as DNA, the CDR3 is TGCAGTGCTAGAGATTTTATGTCCCACCCCGACAGGGGAGAAAAACTGTTTTTT.

In this sample, this clonotype turned up a few times. This rearrangement joins TRBV3-1 to TRBJ1-1; TRBD1 is a possible D gene (6 bases). This CDR3 is built from 15 residues. The germline CDR1 and CDR2 sequences are LGHDT and YNNKEL (reference sequence). V was trimmed by 2 bases and J by 6 bases, leaving 16 bases between them. CDR3 region: CASSQMLRGAAEAFF. CDR3 DNA sequence: TGTGCCAGCAGCCAAATGTTGCGGGGGGCCGCTGAAGCTTTCTTT.

The chain links TRBV29-1 to TRBJ1-1; TRBD1 aligns across 9 bases. The germline V gene has CDR1 SQVTM and CDR2 ANQGSEA. The CDR3 consists of 13 residues. V gave up 5 bases and J gave up 3 bases; unmatched junction bases: 4. DNA of the CDR3: TGCAGCGTTACACAGGGGGCGCACACTGAAGCTTTCTTT. It specifies CSVTQGAHTEAFF.

This clonotype appeared many times. V and J are TRBV20-1 and TRBJ2-5; TRBD2 matches at 8 bases. From germline, CDR1 is DFQATT and CDR2 SNEGSKA (reference sequence). V was pared by 4 bases and J by 5 bases, with 9 bases of the junction left unmatched. The CDR3 has 14 amino acids. CDR3 DNA: TGCAGTGCTACCAAAGCGGGAGATTATGAGACCCAGTACTTC. Translation: CSATKAGDYETQYF.

The sample holds a few counts of this clonotype. This chain joins TRBV12-3 or TRBV12-4 and TRBJ2-6; D gene ambiguous. V dropped 5 bases and J dropped 0 bases, with 8 bases sitting between them. The CDR3 is 15 amino acids. This CDR3 is CASSTLVSGANVLTF. The CDR3 bases are TGTGCCAGCAGTACCCTCGTCTCTGGGGCCAACGTCCTGACTTTC.

This clonotype came up a few times. CDR3 sequence (DNA): TGTGCCAGCAGCCAAGATTATGGACTCACAGCGCGGGGCTACACCTTC. Protein sequence: CASSQDYGLTARGYTF. This rearrangement joins TRBV3-1 to TRBJ1-2; D not certain. V lost 0 bases to trimming and J lost 8 bases, with 19 bases between them. Germline V lookup: CDR1 LGHDT, CDR2 YNNKEL (reference sequence). The CDR3 covers 16 residues.

V gene TRBV7-8 combines with J gene TRBJ2-5; D is unresolved. The CDR3 is 14 amino acids. Looked up from germline, CDR1 is SGHVS and CDR2 is FQNEAQ. The ends were cut back, 4 bases at V and 2 bases at J, with 11 bases in the middle. The CDR3 is CASSSHGGQETQYF. The CDR3 region has the DNA TGTGCCAGCAGCTCCCACGGTGGGCAAGAGACCCAGTACTTC.

This rearrangement joins TRBV12-3 or TRBV12-4 to TRBJ2-7, with a tentative D call TRBD1 (6 bases). With 8 bases removed from V and 9 bases from J, the gap between germline ends came to 17 bases. This CDR3 comprises 12 residues. The CDR3 DNA follows: TGTGCCAGCGGAGACCATCCAGGGGTGCAGTACTTC. Translation: CASGDHPGVQYF.

This clonotype was counted at least ten times. This chain links TRBV15 with TRBJ2-3, with unresolved D. V lost 4 bases to trimming and J lost 6 bases, with 8 bases between them. The CDR3 loop spans 12 amino acids. Germline V gene lookup returns CDR1 LNHNV and CDR2 YYDKDF (reference sequence). CDR3: CATSNRWDTQYF. The CDR3 DNA reads TGTGCCACCAGCAACAGATGGGATACGCAGTATTTT.

This clonotype was seen only a few times. The DNA of the CDR3 is TGTGCCAGCAATACAGGGGACTATGGCTACACCTTC. This sequence encodes CASNTGDYGYTF. The rearrangement joins TRBV6-1 to TRBJ1-2; 7 nucleotides agree with TRBD1. The CDR3 covers 12 residues. The trim removed 7 bases at V and 3 bases at J, leaving 2 bases unmatched. Germline CDR1 is MNHNS and CDR2 is SASEGT.

The rearrangement uses TRBV7-9 and TRBJ2-7, with D uncertain. The CDR3 is 12 amino acids. V lost 5 bases and J 7 bases, leaving 12 bases between the germline ends. Germline V gene lookup returns CDR1 SEHNR and CDR2 FQNEAQ (reference sequence). CDR3 sequence: CASSPLSGEQYF. The CDR3, as DNA: TGTGCCAGCAGCCCCCTCTCCGGGGAGCAGTACTTC.

This chain connects TRBV11-2 to TRBJ1-1; D is unresolved. This CDR3 contains 13 residues. Germline CDR1 and CDR2: SGHAT and FQNNGV. With 0 bases removed from V and 6 bases from J, the gap between germline ends came to 8 bases. The CDR3: CASSLDRIAEAFF. For the CDR3, the DNA is TGTGCCAGCAGCTTAGATCGTATCGCTGAAGCTTTCTTT.

The J gene is TRBJ1-2, the V gene TRBV29-1, with a weak D call TRBD1 (5 bases). Germline V gene data show CDR1 as SQVTM and CDR2 as ANQGSEA. The CDR3 loop spans 13 amino acids. CDR3 protein: CIIRQGPNYGYTF. The CDR3 DNA follows: TGCATCATTCGGCAGGGTCCTAACTATGGCTACACCTTC.

The rearrangement links TRBV9 to TRBJ2-7; no clear D. The CDR3 length is 13 residues. V gave up 3 bases and J gave up 7 bases, with 14 bases separating them. Germline lookup yields CDR1 SGDLS and CDR2 YYNGEE. In nucleotides, the CDR3 is TGTGCCAGCAGCGCCTCGATGTTGGGGGAGCAGTACTTC. Translation: CASSASMLGEQYF.

The chain has TRBV12-3 or TRBV12-4 and TRBJ2-5; 10 nucleotides line up with TRBD2. The end of the DNA is better explained by TRBJ2-1, so the J call may be wrong. This CDR3 has 15 amino acids. CDR3 coding DNA: TGTGCCAGCTCGAATGGTCCAGCGGGGGGGAATGAGCAGTTCTTC. It specifies CASSNGPAGGNEQFF.

The chain joins TRBV2 to TRBJ1-2; a possible D gene is TRBD1 (5 bases). The CDR3 loop spans 12 amino acids. Germline V gene sequence: CDR1 SNHLY, CDR2 FYNNEI. With 8 bases removed from V and 8 bases from J, the gap between germline ends came to 15 bases. CDR3 in amino acids: CASSRDRGGYTF. The CDR3 DNA reads TGTGCCAGCTCGAGGGACCGCGGAGGCTACACCTTC.

The chain links TRBV9 to TRBJ2-2; D call uncertain. CDR1 SGDLS and CDR2 YYNGEE come from the germline V gene. V was pared by 0 bases and J by 5 bases, with 11 bases between. This CDR3 region has 15 residues. CDR3 amino acids: CASSVAHSTTGELFF. The DNA of the CDR3 is TGTGCCAGCAGCGTAGCACACTCCACGACCGGGGAGCTGTTTTTT.

This clonotype has more than one count but fewer than ten. The chain combines TRBV7-2 with TRBJ2-7, with D possibly TRBD1 on 5 matching bases. The CDR3 consists of 16 residues. V lost 1 base and J lost 2, with 15 bases in between. CDR1 is SGHTA, CDR2 FQGNSA, per germline. The CDR3: CASSLVGQGNAYEQYV. CDR3 nucleotides: TGTGCCAGCAGCTTAGTCGGGCAGGGTAATGCCTACGAGCAGTACGTC.

This clonotype appeared many times. The V call is TRBV7-2, the J call TRBJ1-4; no clear D. Germline V CDR1 and CDR2: SGHTA, FQGNSA. V lost 3 bases to trimming and J lost 0 bases, with 5 bases between them. This CDR3 region has 14 residues. The DNA of the CDR3 is TGTGCCAGCAGCTTGGCCGCAACTAATGAAAAACTGTTTTTT. Its translation is CASSLAATNEKLFF.

As concerns this clonotype: Given the absence of the conserved phenylalanine or tryptophan at the CDR3 end, a read error is likely. The chain employs TRBV20-1 and TRBJ1-6; no definite D call. This CDR3 is 17 amino acids long. Between the trimmed V and J ends, which lost 1 base and 1 base, there was a span of 14 bases. Germline assignment: CDR1 DFQATT and CDR2 SNEGSKA (reference sequence). The CDR3: CSARGVGGESYNSPLHL. In DNA, the CDR3 is TGCAGTGCTAGAGGAGTAGGAGGAGAGTCCTATAATTCACCCCTCCACCTT.

V usage is TRBV6-6 and J usage is TRBJ2-3; the D is unclear. Germline V gives CDR1 MNHNY, CDR2 SVGAGI (reference sequence). The germline V and J ends were trimmed by 5 bases and 3 bases, with 12 bases remaining between them. The CDR3 runs to 14 residues. Here the CDR3 DNA reads TGTGCCAGCAGTAGACTCTACGGGACAGATACGCAGTATTTT. This codes for CASSRLYGTDTQYF.

The chain employs TRBV28 and TRBJ2-5, with D perhaps TRBD1 (6 bases). The J call may be faulty, since TRBJ2-7 better matches the DNA end. Germline lookup yields CDR1 MDHEN and CDR2 SYDVKM. This CDR3 has 15 residues. CDR3 DNA: TGTGCCAGCAGTTTTTTTCTGGACAGCACCTACGAGCAGTACTTC. This codes for CASSFFLDSTYEQYF.

The chain joins TRBV5-4 to TRBJ2-1, with 7 bases identical to TRBD1. Germline CDR1 and CDR2: SGHNT and YYREEE (reference sequence). The CDR3 has 17 residues. The junction had 9 bases not matched to a gene; V was cut back by 0 bases and J by 3 bases. In nucleotides, the CDR3 is TGTGCCAGCAGCTTGGGTTTAGGGGGCCGATTCTACAATGAGCAGTTCTTC. It translates to CASSLGLGGRFYNEQFF.

This clonotype was observed a handful of times. The chain recombines TRBV13 with TRBJ1-3, with unresolved D. Germline V CDR1 and CDR2: PRHDT, FYEKMQ (reference sequence). Trimming removed 4 bases from V and 6 bases from J, with 10 bases in between. The length of the CDR3 is 13 residues. CDR3 region: CASSSTLLNTIYF. The CDR3 DNA reads as TGTGCCAGCAGCTCGACCCTACTAAACACCATATATTTT.

The J gene is TRBJ1-4, the V gene TRBV27; 12 bases are a match to TRBD1. The V and J ends lost 5 bases and 4 bases, in that order; junction bases with no gene match: 11. CDR3 length: 18 amino acids. Germline V gene sequence: CDR1 MNHEY, CDR2 SMNVEV (reference sequence). CDR3 amino acids: CASSPFGTGGAGNEKLFF. DNA for the CDR3: TGTGCCAGCAGTCCTTTTGGGACAGGGGGCGCGGGTAATGAAAAACTGTTTTTT.